This T cell receptor beta chain appears in the sequencing data of a study of blood T cell repertoires in COVID-19. The overall study: COVID-19 samples, acute and convalescent, were from the United States, Italy and Spain. In each case, the material was cDNA or gDNA derived from T cells, B-cell-depleted T cells, or PBMCs.

Germline V gene sequence: CDR1 SGHNT, CDR2 YENEEA. V lost 5 bases to trimming and J lost 6 bases; unmatched junction nucleotides: 12. This CDR3 comprises 17 residues. This table comes from immunoSEQ multiplex PCR, and its TCRdb copy is limited to in-frame clones, with some not included. Counted here are 130,000 or so clones, around nine tenths occurring once; the ten biggest clones make up roughly an eighth. Seattle-derived patients entered the study during active infection and were followed longitudinally. The sequenced material came from peripheral blood. The receptor was isolated from a woman aged 70-85 years with COVID-19, enrolled during active disease. This chain joins TRBV11-3 and TRBJ2-3; 12 nucleotides match TRBD2. This chain's CDR3 is CASSESGLAGWSDTQYF. CDR3 bases: TGTGCCAGCAGCGAAAGCGGACTAGCGGGGTGGTCCGATACGCAGTATTTT.